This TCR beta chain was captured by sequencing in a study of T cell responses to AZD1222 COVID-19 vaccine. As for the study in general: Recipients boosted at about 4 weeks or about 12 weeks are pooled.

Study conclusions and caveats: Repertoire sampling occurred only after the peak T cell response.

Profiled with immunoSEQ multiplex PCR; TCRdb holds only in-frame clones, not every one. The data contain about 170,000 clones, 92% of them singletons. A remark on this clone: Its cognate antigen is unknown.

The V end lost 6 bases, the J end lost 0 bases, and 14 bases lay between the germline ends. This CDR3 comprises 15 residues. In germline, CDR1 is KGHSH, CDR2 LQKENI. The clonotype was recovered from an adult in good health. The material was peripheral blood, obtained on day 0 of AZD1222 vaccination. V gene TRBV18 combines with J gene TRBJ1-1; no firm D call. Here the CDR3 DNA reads TGTGCCAGCTCGGATAGAGAAAGGGTGAACACTGAAGCTTTCTTT. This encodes CASSDRERVNTEAFF.